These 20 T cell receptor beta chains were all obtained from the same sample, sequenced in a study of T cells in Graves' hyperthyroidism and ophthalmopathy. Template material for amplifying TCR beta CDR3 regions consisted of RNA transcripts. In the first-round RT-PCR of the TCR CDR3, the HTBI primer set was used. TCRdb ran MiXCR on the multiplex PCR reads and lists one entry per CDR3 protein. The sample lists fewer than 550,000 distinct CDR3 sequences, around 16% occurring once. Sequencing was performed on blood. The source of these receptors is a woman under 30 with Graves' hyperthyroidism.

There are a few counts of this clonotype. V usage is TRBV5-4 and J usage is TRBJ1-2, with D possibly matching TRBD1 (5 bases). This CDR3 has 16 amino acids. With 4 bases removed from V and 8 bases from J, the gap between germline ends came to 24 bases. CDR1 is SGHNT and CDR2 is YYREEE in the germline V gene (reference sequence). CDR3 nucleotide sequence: TGTGCCAGCAGCGGCTGGGGCCCTTCGGCAACGGGGGGCTACACCTTC. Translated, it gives CASSGWGPSATGGYTF.

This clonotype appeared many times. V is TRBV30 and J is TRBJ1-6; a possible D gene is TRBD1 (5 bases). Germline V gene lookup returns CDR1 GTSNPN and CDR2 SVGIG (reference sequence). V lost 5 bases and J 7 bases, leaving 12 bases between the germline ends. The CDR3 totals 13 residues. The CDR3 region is CAWGGSGNSPLHF. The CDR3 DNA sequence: TGTGCCTGGGGGGGGAGCGGGAATTCACCCCTCCACTTT.

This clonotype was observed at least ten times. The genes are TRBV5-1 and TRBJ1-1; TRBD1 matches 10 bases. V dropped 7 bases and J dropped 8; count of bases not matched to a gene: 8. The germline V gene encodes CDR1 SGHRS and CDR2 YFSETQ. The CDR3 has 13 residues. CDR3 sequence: CASCPGQGREAFF. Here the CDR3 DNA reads TGCGCCAGCTGCCCGGGACAGGGGAGAGAAGCTTTCTTT.

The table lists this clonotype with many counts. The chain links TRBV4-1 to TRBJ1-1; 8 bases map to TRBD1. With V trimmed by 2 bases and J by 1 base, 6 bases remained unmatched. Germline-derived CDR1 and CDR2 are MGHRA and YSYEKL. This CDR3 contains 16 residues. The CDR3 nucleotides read TGCGCCAGCAGCCAACCTTGGACAGGGCCGAACACTGAAGCTTTCTTT. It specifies CASSQPWTGPNTEAFF.

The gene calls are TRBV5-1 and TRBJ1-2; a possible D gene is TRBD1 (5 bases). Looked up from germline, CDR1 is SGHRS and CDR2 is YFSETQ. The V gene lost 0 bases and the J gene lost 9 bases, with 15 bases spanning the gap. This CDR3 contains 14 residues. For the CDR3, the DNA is TGCGCCAGCAGCTTGGCATTATTAGGGGTCAGCTACACCTTC. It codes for CASSLALLGVSYTF.

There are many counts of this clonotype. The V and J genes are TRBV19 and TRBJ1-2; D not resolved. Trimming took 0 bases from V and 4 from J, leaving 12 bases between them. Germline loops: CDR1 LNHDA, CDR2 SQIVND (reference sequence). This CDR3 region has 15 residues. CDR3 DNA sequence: TGTGCCAGTAGTATAGAAATACGTGGGGTCTATGGCTACACCTTC. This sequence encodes CASSIEIRGVYGYTF.

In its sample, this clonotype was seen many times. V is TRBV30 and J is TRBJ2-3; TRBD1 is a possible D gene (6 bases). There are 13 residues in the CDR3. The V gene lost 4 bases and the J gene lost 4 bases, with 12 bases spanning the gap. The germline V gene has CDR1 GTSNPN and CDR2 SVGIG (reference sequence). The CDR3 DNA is TGTGCCTGGAACAGGGCCAGAGCAGATACGCAGTATTTT. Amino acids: CAWNRARADTQYF.

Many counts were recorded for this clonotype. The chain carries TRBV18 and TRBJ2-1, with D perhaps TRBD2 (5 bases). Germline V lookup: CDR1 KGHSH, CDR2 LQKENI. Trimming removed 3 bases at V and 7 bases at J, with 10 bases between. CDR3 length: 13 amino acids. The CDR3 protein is CASSPTEVNEQFF. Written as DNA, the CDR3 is TGTGCCAGCTCACCCACGGAGGTAAATGAGCAGTTCTTC.

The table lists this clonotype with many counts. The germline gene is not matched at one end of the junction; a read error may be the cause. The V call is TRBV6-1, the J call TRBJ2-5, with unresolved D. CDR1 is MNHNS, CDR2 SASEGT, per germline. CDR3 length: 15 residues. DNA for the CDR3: TGTGCCAGCAGGGAAGAGATAGGTAGGACGGAGACCCAGTACTTC. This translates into CASREEIGRTETQYF.

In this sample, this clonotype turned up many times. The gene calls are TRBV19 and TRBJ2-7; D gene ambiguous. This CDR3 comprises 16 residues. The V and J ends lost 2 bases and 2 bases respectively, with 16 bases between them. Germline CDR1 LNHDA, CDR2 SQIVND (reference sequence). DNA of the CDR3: TGTGCCAGTAGTATATTCGGCCGGGCACCTGCCTACGAGCAGTACTTC. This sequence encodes CASSIFGRAPAYEQYF.

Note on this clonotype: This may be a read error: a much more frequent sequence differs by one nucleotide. The CDR3 spells CASSEERGNYKQYF. CDR3 in DNA: TGTGCCAGCAGTGAAGAGCGGGGTAACTACAAGCAGTACTTC. The rearrangement uses TRBV6-1 and TRBJ2-7; TRBD2 matches at 7 bases. There are 14 residues in the CDR3. The germline CDR1 and CDR2 sequences are MNHNS and SASEGT.

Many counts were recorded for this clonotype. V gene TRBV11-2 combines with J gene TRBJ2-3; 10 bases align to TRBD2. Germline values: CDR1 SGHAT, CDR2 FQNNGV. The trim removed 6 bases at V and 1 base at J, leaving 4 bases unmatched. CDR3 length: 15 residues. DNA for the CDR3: TGTGCCAGCAGTCCCGGGACTAGCGGCACAGATACGCAGTATTTT. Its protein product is CASSPGTSGTDTQYF.

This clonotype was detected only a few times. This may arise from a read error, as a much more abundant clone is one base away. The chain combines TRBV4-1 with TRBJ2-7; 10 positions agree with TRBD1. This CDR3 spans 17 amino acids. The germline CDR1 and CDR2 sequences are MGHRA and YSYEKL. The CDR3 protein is CASSQASAGTGVYKQYF. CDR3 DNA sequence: TGCGCCAGCAGCCAAGCGTCCGCCGGGACAGGGGTCTACAAGCAGTACTTC.

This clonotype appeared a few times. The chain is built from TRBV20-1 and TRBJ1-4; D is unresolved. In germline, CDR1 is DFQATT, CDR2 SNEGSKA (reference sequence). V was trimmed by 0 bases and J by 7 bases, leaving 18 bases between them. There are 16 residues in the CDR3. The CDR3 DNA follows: TGCAGTGCTAGAGAGGGTAACTTAGTCTCGGGTGAAAAACTGTTTTTT. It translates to CSAREGNLVSGEKLFF.

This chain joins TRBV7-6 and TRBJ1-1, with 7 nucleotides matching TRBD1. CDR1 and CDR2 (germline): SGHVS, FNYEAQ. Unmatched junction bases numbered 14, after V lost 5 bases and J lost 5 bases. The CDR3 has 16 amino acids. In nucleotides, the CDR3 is TGTGCCAGCAGCGAACAGGGGAGGGGAATGGGGACTGAAGCTTTCTTT. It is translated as CASSEQGRGMGTEAFF.

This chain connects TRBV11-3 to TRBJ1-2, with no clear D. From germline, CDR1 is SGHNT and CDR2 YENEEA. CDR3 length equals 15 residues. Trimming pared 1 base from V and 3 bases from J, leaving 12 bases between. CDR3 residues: CASSLGVSRDYGYTF. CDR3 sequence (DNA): TGTGCCAGCAGCTTAGGAGTCTCTCGGGACTATGGCTACACCTTC.

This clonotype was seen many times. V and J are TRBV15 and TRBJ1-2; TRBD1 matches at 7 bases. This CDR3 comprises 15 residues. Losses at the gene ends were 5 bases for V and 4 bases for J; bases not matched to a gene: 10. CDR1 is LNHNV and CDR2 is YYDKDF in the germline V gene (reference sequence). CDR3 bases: TGTGCCACCAGCCCCGGCCGGGACAGAAGCTATGGCTACACCTTC. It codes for CATSPGRDRSYGYTF.

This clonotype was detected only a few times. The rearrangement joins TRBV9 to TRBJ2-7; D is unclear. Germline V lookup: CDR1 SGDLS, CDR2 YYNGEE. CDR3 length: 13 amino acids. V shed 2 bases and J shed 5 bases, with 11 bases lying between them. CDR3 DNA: TGTGCCAGCAGCGTCTCAAGTTCCCACGAGCAGTACTTC. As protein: CASSVSSSHEQYF.

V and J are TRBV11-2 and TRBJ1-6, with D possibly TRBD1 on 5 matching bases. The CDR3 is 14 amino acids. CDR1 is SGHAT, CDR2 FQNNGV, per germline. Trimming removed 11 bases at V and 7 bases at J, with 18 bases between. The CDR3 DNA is TGTGCCTCCGAACACGTCGGGGACAATTCACCCCTCCACTTT. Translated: CASEHVGDNSPLHF.

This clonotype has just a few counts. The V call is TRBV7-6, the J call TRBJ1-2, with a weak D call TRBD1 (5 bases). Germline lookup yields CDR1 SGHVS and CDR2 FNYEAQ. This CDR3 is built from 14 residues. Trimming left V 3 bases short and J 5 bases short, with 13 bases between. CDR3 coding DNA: TGTGCCAGCAGCTTGGGACCAATCGGGTATGGCTACACCTTC. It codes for CASSLGPIGYGYTF. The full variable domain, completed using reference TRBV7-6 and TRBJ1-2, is GAGVSQSPRYKVTKRGQDVALRCDPISGHVSLYWYRQALGQGPEFLTYFNYEAQQDKSGLPNDRFSAERPEGSISTLTIQRTEQRDSAMYRCASSLGPIGYGYTFGSGTRLTVV.